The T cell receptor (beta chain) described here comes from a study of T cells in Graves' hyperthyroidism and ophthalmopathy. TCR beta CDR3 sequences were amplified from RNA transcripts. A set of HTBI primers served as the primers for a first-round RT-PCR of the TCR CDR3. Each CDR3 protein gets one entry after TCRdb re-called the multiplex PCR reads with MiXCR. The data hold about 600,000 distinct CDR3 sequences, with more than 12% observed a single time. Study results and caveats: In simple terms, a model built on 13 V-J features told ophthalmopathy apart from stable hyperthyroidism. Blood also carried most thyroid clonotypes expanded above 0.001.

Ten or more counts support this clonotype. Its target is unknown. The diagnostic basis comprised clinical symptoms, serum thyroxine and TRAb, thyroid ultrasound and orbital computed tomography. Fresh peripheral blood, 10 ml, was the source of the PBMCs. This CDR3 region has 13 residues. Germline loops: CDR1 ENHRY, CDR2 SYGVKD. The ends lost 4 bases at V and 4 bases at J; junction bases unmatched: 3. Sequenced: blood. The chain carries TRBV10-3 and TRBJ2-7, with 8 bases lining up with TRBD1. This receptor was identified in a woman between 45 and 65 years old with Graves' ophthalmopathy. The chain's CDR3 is CAISGRQGYEQYF. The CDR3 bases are TGTGCCATCAGTGGAAGACAGGGGTACGAGCAGTACTTC.